The source of this T cell receptor beta chain is a study of regulatory T cells in long-lasting Graves disease. Study background: Newly diagnosed Graves' patients had taken antithyroid drugs under 3 months.

Time point defined: newly diagnosed GD, antithyroid drugs for less than 3 months. Construction of the TCR library relied on RNA isolated from PBMCs. iRepertoire HTBI primers and Arm-PCR of CDR3 regions built TCR beta libraries. TCRdb itself ran the multiplex PCR reads through MiXCR, one entry per CDR3 protein. The sample records about 240,000 distinct CDR3 sequences, over 20% being singletons. The sample holds many counts of this clonotype. This specimen consisted of peripheral blood mononuclear cells (PBMCs), obtained at new diagnosis, from a patient treated with antithyroid drugs. The clonotype originates from a female donor with Graves disease.

The CDR3, as DNA: TGTGCCACCAGCAGAGATACTCTGGCGGGAGGGCCCACAGATACGCAGTATTTT. It codes for CATSRDTLAGGPTDTQYF. This rearrangement joins TRBV15 to TRBJ2-3, with 9 bases identical to TRBD2. Germline V lookup: CDR1 LNHNV, CDR2 YYDKDF (reference sequence). V shed 0 bases and J 2 bases; nucleotides not matched to a gene: 9. The CDR3 contains 18 residues.